This T cell receptor (beta chain) was obtained from a study of blood T cell repertoires in COVID-19 (dated by TCRdb to 2020 to 2021). Context from the whole study: Samples covering the acute and convalescent phases of COVID-19 were provided by collaborators in the United States, Italy and Spain. HLA class I and class II types, where available, came from metadata supplied by the sample provider rather than from assay-based typing. The material from the prospective study consisted of cDNA or gDNA derived from T cells, B-cell-depleted T cells, or PBMCs. A freely available public database, intended as a resource for researchers studying the immune response to SARS-CoV-2, is where the repertoires were released. The dataset comprised deeply sampled blood TCRbeta repertoires from subjects exposed to, actively infected with, or recovered from COVID-19. Sample metadata almost always included a de-identified subject ID, COVID-19 status, age in years and sex. The samples were drawn from the first 160 participants of the ongoing ImmuneRACE study and from 1,200 or so subjects provided by 6 global collaborators. What the work shows at the level of the full study, not this receptor alone: The quantity of clinical and demographic metadata differed by source and by participant and was supplied without curation.

TCRbeta CDR3 regions were amplified from genomic DNA using the immunoSEQ Assay, a bias-controlled multiplex PCR. Per the original workflow: Within the assay, amplification of reference gene primers was used to estimate how many nucleated cells each sample contained. To quantify the absolute abundance of each unique TCRbeta CDR3 rearrangement, sequence reads were collapsed and filtered. Productive Simpson clonality was computed per sample as the square root of Simpson's diversity index over productive rearrangements. TCRdb provides this immuneACCESS table in a form limited to in-frame rearrangements. Some clones are lacking; in checked studies, under half of them reflect an unresolved V gene, and why the rest are absent is not known. V, J and clone size are those of that table, while D and trimming were read from the DNA. Counted in this sample were about 290,000 clones; around nine tenths of them appeared once. 0.94% of the sample goes to the ten largest clones.

Another Seattle source contributed samples from volunteer blood donors who had recovered from COVID-19. Collaborating institutions collected whole blood in K2EDTA tubes following their own protocols. For TCRbeta analysis, collaborators shipped samples as frozen whole blood, isolated PBMCs, or DNA extracted from either of those sample types. The CDR3 sequence holds 13 residues, the cysteine and phenylalanine included. Only the CDR3 region is kept as DNA, spanning 39 bases read in frame from base 1. Here V drops 7 bases and J drops 8 bases, and the junction holds 7 bases not matched to any gene. The germline V gene yields MNHEY for CDR1 and SVGAGI for CDR2. In regard to this clone: Its cognate antigen has yet to be identified. The sample holds no much larger clone one base away, and base qualities are not on file.

The V and J genes are TRBV6-5 and TRBJ1-5; TRBD1 aligns with 8 central bases. This receptor was obtained from a woman aged 40 to 50 who had recovered from COVID-19. The sequenced sample was peripheral blood. The encoded CDR3 is CASTRQGPEPQHF. The bases read TGTGCCAGCACCCGACAGGGGCCAGAGCCCCAGCATTTT.